These T cell receptor beta chains were read from a single sample in a study of T cells in Graves' hyperthyroidism and ophthalmopathy. Each CDR3 protein gets one entry after TCRdb re-called the multiplex PCR reads with MiXCR. The data show under 350,000 distinct CDR3 sequences, roughly 21% seen once. Source material: blood. These receptors all stem from a woman between 45 and 65 years old with Graves' hyperthyroidism. Both conserved end residues are part of each CDR3. A D gene is named only where the DNA matches it firmly. A row's size may be missing; if present it is once, few, many or a size class.

J gene | D gene | clone size | V gene | CDR3 protein | CDR3 DNA
TRBJ2-3 | - | many | TRBV12-3/TRBV12-4 | CASSTEGFSDTQYF | TGTGCCAGCAGTACCGAGGGTTTCTCAGATACGCAGTATTTT
TRBJ1-4 | - | few | TRBV4-1 | CASSQARGEKLFF | TGCGCCAGCAGCCAAGCAAGAGGGGAAAAACTGTTTTTT
TRBJ2-6 | - | many | TRBV19 | CASTADSASSGANVLTF | TGTGCCAGTACCGCGGACAGTGCAAGCTCTGGGGCCAACGTCCTGACTTTC
TRBJ2-1 | TRBD2 | few | TRBV19 | CASSKTAGVPNEQFF | TGTGCCAGTAGTAAGACAGCGGGAGTCCCCAATGAGCAGTTCTTC
TRBJ2-2 | - | few | TRBV6-5 | CASSYSWTAMNTGELFF | TGTGCCAGCAGTTACTCGTGGACAGCGATGAACACCGGGGAGCTGTTTTTT
TRBJ2-4 | TRBD2 | once | TRBV28 | CASSSGRDIQYF | TGTGCCAGCAGTTCCGGGAGGGACATTCAGTACTTC
TRBJ1-5 | TRBD1 | few | TRBV20-1 | CSAEGTGAWGSQPQHF | TGCAGTGCTGAGGGGACAGGGGCTTGGGGTAGTCAGCCCCAGCATTTT
TRBJ2-7 | TRBD2 | - | TRBV20-1 | CSARDPYRAGGPYEQYF | TGCAGTGCTAGAGATCCCTACCGCGCGGGAGGGCCTTACGAGCAGTACTTC
TRBJ1-1 | - | - | TRBV27 | CASSRMDGTEAFF | TGTGCCAGCAGCCGTATGGATGGGACTGAAGCTTTCTTT
TRBJ2-7 | - | few | TRBV14 | CASSQYQGLGYEQYF | TGTGCCAGCAGCCAATACCAGGGGCTCGGGTACGAGCAGTACTTC
TRBJ2-6 | - | many | TRBV10-3 | CAISESLTGTGANVLTF | TGTGCCATCAGTGAGTCCCTAACAGGGACTGGGGCCAACGTCCTGACTTTC
TRBJ1-6 | - | few | TRBV11-2 | CASSQAGEYSPLHF | TGTGCCAGCAGTCAGGCAGGGGAGTACTCACCCCTCCACTTT
TRBJ1-2 | - | few | TRBV2 | CASSEDNTARGNYGYTF | TGTGCCAGCAGTGAAGACAATACGGCCAGGGGTAACTATGGCTACACCTTC
TRBJ1-1 | - | - | TRBV20-1 | CSARPALNTEAFF | TGCAGTGCTAGACCCGCCTTGAACACTGAAGCTTTCTTT
TRBJ2-4 | - | many | TRBV3-1 | CASSRGRLAKNIQYF | TGTGCCAGCAGCCGCGGGCGGCTAGCCAAAAACATTCAGTACTTC
TRBJ2-1 | TRBD2 | - | TRBV7-9 | CASSQGTSGGASYNEQFF | TGTGCCAGCAGCCAAGGGACTAGCGGGGGGGCGTCCTACAATGAGCAGTTCTTC
TRBJ2-1 | TRBD2 | few | TRBV10-1 | CASSEGLATNEQFF | TGCGCCAGCAGTGAGGGACTAGCCACCAATGAGCAGTTCTTC
TRBJ1-2 | - | - | TRBV11-2 | CASSAPGQSYGYTF | TGTGCCAGCAGCGCCCCTGGACAGTCCTATGGCTACACCTTC
TRBJ2-2 | - | few | TRBV19 | CASKGTPYTGELFF | TGTGCCAGCAAGGGGACTCCCTACACCGGGGAGCTGTTTTTT
TRBJ1-5 | TRBD1 | - | TRBV4-1 | CASSQVGSTGINQPQHF | TGCGCCAGCAGCCAAGTAGGTTCGACAGGGATCAATCAGCCCCAGCATTTT
TRBJ2-2 | - | few | TRBV5-6 | CASSLNGGAGELFF | TGTGCCAGCAGCTTGAACGGGGGTGCCGGGGAGCTGTTTTTT
TRBJ1-6 | - | - | TRBV29-1 | CSVRQWGDSPLHF | TGCAGCGTAAGACAGTGGGGGGATTCACCCCTCCACTTT
TRBJ1-2 | - | - | TRBV28 | CASIPGGIGGYTF | TGTGCCAGCATCCCCGGTGGGATTGGAGGCTACACCTTC
TRBJ1-1 | TRBD1 | many | TRBV5-6 | CASSGDRVGTEAFF | TGTGCCAGCAGCGGGGACAGGGTCGGCACTGAAGCTTTCTTT
TRBJ1-4 | - | - | TRBV28 | CASSLSSGASNEKLFF | TGTGCCAGCAGTTTATCATCGGGGGCATCGAATGAAAAACTGTTTTTT
TRBJ2-3 | TRBD2 | - | TRBV6-1 | CASSELGGGKDTQYF | TGTGCCAGCAGTGAACTTGGCGGGGGTAAAGATACGCAGTATTTT
TRBJ2-5 | - | many | TRBV5-6 | CASSSSDMSETQYF | TGTGCCAGCAGCTCCTCTGATATGAGTGAGACCCAGTACTTC
TRBJ2-7 | - | many | TRBV27 | CASRPGEMAYEQYF | TGTGCCAGCAGACCAGGGGAAATGGCCTACGAGCAGTACTTC
TRBJ1-5 | - | many | TRBV30 | CAWSVKGHQQPQHF | TGTGCCTGGAGTGTGAAAGGGCATCAACAGCCCCAGCATTTT
TRBJ1-5 | - | - | TRBV28 | CASSLGKRVNQPQHF | TGTGCCAGCAGTTTGGGGAAGCGGGTGAATCAGCCCCAGCATTTT
TRBJ2-7 | TRBD2 | many | TRBV5-1 | CASSLAGEKYEQYF | TGCGCCAGCAGCTTAGCGGGAGAAAAATACGAGCAGTACTTC
TRBJ2-1 | - | many | TRBV7-3 | CASSSLSSEQFF | TGTGCCAGCAGCTCCCTCTCGAGTGAGCAGTTCTTC
TRBJ2-5 | TRBD2 | many | TRBV10-3 | CATNQPGLADQETQYF | TGTGCCACTAACCAACCGGGACTAGCGGACCAAGAGACCCAGTACTTC
TRBJ2-7 | - | many | TRBV11-1 | CASSLGGESEQYF | TGTGCCAGCAGCTTAGGAGGGGAGAGCGAGCAGTACTTC
TRBJ2-5 | - | few | TRBV11-3 | CASGLNDGETQYF | TGTGCCAGCGGCTTAAATGACGGAGAGACCCAGTACTTC
TRBJ1-2 | TRBD1 | many | TRBV12-3/TRBV12-4 | CASSHMDREDGYTF | TGTGCCAGCAGTCATATGGACAGGGAGGATGGCTACACCTTC
TRBJ2-1 | TRBD2 | many | TRBV5-1 | CASRAGNPYNEQFF | TGCGCCAGCAGAGCGGGGAATCCTTACAATGAGCAGTTCTTC
TRBJ1-2 | TRBD1 | - | TRBV6-1 | CASSKGQGVIDGYTF | TGTGCCAGCAGTAAAGGACAGGGTGTAATTGATGGCTACACCTTC
TRBJ1-1 | - | many | TRBV2 | CASRAGEALNTEAFF | TGTGCCAGCAGAGCAGGGGAGGCATTGAACACTGAAGCTTTCTTT
TRBJ1-1 | - | many | TRBV27 | CASRFGGLMNTEAFF | TGTGCCAGCCGTTTCGGGGGGCTCATGAACACTGAAGCTTTCTTT
TRBJ2-1 | - | many | TRBV11-2 | CASSLVGPGVDEQFF | TGTGCCAGCAGCTTAGTGGGCCCAGGGGTCGATGAGCAGTTCTTC
TRBJ1-1 | - | - | TRBV12-5 | CASGRGWGEGLNTEAFF | TGTGCTAGTGGTCGCGGGTGGGGGGAGGGATTGAACACTGAAGCTTTCTTT
TRBJ2-1 | TRBD2 | - | TRBV6-1 | CASRKTSGRGGEQFF | TGTGCCAGCCGAAAAACTAGCGGGAGGGGAGGTGAGCAGTTCTTC
TRBJ1-5 | - | many | TRBV2 | CASSEEVTPGPQHF | TGTGCCAGCAGTGAAGAGGTCACTCCGGGGCCCCAGCATTTT
TRBJ2-1 | - | many | TRBV14 | CASSRLGSSYNEQFF | TGTGCCAGCAGCCGACTAGGGAGCTCCTACAATGAGCAGTTCTTC